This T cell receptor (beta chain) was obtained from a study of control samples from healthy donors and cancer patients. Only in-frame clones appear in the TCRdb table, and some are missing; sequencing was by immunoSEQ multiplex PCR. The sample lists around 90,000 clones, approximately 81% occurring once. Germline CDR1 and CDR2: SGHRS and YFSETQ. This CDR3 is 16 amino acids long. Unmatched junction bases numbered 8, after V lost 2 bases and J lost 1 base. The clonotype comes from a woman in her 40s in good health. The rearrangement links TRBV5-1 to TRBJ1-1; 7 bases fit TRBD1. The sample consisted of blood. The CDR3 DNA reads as TGCGCCAGCAGCTTATCTCAGGGGGGGACGAACACTGAAGCTTTCTTT. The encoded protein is CASSLSQGGTNTEAFF. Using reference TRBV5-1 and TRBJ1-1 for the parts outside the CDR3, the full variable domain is KAGVTQTPRYLIKTRGQQVTLSCSPISGHRSVSWYQQTPGQGLQFLFEYFSETQRNKGNFPGRFSGRQFSNSRSEMNVSTLELGDSALYLCASSLSQGGTNTEAFFGQGTRLTVV.